Listed here are 20 T cell receptor beta chains from one sample, sequenced in a study of blood T cell repertoires in COVID-19. Here immunoSEQ multiplex PCR was the method, and the copy in TCRdb shows in-frame clones only, minus some. The sample holds 300,000 or so clones, more than 70% seen once. Sequencing was done on a sample of peripheral blood. These receptors were collected from a woman aged 50 to 60 with acute or convalescent COVID-19.

The chain combines TRBV18 with TRBJ2-1, with D perhaps TRBD1 (6 bases). Germline lookup yields CDR1 KGHSH and CDR2 LQKENI. Trimming took off 3 bases at V and 4 bases at J, with 13 bases between the two ends. The CDR3 is made up of 15 amino acids. The CDR3 region is CASSPSGQVYNEQFF. The CDR3 DNA sequence: TGTGCCAGCTCACCTTCGGGACAAGTATACAATGAGCAGTTCTTC.

V and J are TRBV19 and TRBJ2-3, with 7 bases fitting TRBD2. Trimming at V came to 4 bases and at J to 9 bases, leaving 22 bases not matched to a gene. In germline, CDR1 is LNHDA, CDR2 SQIVND (reference sequence). The CDR3 has 18 residues. The CDR3 DNA sequence: TGTGCCAGTAGTAGTTGGAGGGAGGGGTCGTTTCATGCGGGCACGCAGTATTTT. The encoded protein is CASSSWREGSFHAGTQYF.

The chain has TRBV10-3 and TRBJ1-4; 12 nucleotides match TRBD1. Germline V lookup: CDR1 ENHRY, CDR2 SYGVKD. CDR3 length: 16 amino acids. V shed 5 bases, J shed 7 bases, and the junction held 8 bases outside the gene matches. The DNA for the CDR3 is TGTGCCATCAGTACCGGGACAGGGGGCGCCGGTGAAAAACTGTTTTTT. Its protein is CAISTGTGGAGEKLFF.

This clone was seen only once. The gene calls are TRBV5-4 and TRBJ2-5; D perhaps matches TRBD1 (6 bases). This CDR3 is built from 15 residues. From germline, CDR1 is SGHNT and CDR2 YYREEE (reference sequence). With 0 bases removed from V and 2 bases from J, the gap between germline ends came to 11 bases. CDR3 in DNA: TGTGCCAGCAGCTTGGGGGGGCCCATGCAAGAGACCCAGTACTTC. This encodes CASSLGGPMQETQYF.

The chain has TRBV5-1 and TRBJ1-2; D might be TRBD1 (5 bases). Looked up from germline, CDR1 is SGHRS and CDR2 is YFSETQ. Trimming cost V 3 bases and J 6 bases, with 12 bases left between them. CDR3 size: 13 residues. The CDR3 DNA follows: TGCGCCAGCAGCTCCGCAGGGAACGATGGCTACACCTTC. It yields the protein CASSSAGNDGYTF.

The chain carries TRBV5-1 and TRBJ1-3; TRBD1 is a possible D gene (6 bases). Trimming took 1 base from V and 0 from J, leaving 11 bases between them. Per germline, CDR1 SGHRS and CDR2 YFSETQ. This CDR3 has 16 residues. CDR3 region: CASSLTGTISGNTIYF. For the CDR3, the DNA is TGCGCCAGCAGCTTGACAGGGACCATCTCTGGAAACACCATATATTTT.

The V and J genes are TRBV3-1 (or the pseudogene TRBV3-2) and TRBJ2-5; no definite D call. The CDR3 contains 14 residues. V was clipped by 0 bases and J by 5 bases, with 10 bases between them. Germline CDR1 LGHDT, CDR2 YNNKEL (reference sequence). CDR3 in DNA: TGTGCCAGCAGCCAAGAGCCCTATCGGGAGACCCAGTACTTC. This sequence encodes CASSQEPYRETQYF.

V gene TRBV29-1 combines with J gene TRBJ1-4; D ambiguous. The CDR3 loop spans 14 amino acids. The V end lost 4 bases, the J end lost 3 bases, and 12 bases lay between the germline ends. The germline V gene has CDR1 SQVTM and CDR2 ANQGSEA. CDR3 nucleotides: TGCAGCGTTGCCCTCAGAGAGGCTAATGAAAAACTGTTTTTT. Its translation is CSVALREANEKLFF. The full variable domain, completed using reference TRBV29-1 and TRBJ1-4, is SAVISQKPSRDICQRGTSLTIQCQVDSQVTMMFWYRQQPGQSLTLIATANQGSEATYESGFVIDKFPISRPNLTFSTLTVSNMSPEDSSIYLCSVALREANEKLFFGSGTQLSVL.

The rearrangement links TRBV5-1 to TRBJ2-3; 7 bases fit TRBD1. V trimming: 4 bases; J trimming: 2 bases; junction bases outside the gene matches: 4. The CDR3 covers 14 residues. Germline V gives CDR1 SGHRS, CDR2 YFSETQ. As DNA, the CDR3 is TGCGCCAGCAGCAAAGGACAGGACACAGATACGCAGTATTTT. Translating gives CASSKGQDTDTQYF.

The chain couples TRBV24-1 to TRBJ2-1; perhaps TRBD1 as D (5 bases). Between the trimmed V and J ends, which lost 11 bases and 5 bases, there was a span of 21 bases. The CDR3 is 15 amino acids. Germline assignment: CDR1 KGHDR and CDR2 SFDVKD. The CDR3 coding sequence is TGTGCCAGTCATAGTGGCAGGGCGCAGGACAATGAGCAGTTCTTC. Residues: CASHSGRAQDNEQFF.

The rearrangement links TRBV27 to TRBJ1-1, with D possibly being TRBD1 (6 bases). Germline lookup yields CDR1 MNHEY and CDR2 SMNVEV (reference sequence). The CDR3 loop spans 16 amino acids. Trimming shortened V by 5 bases and J by 0 bases, and 16 bases separated the two germline ends. Here the CDR3 DNA reads TGTGCCAGCAGTCTCACCCGGGACATTCTGAACACTGAAGCTTTCTTT. This codes for CASSLTRDILNTEAFF.

This rearrangement joins TRBV6-5 to TRBJ1-2; possibly TRBD1 for D (5 bases). The CDR3 is made up of 10 amino acids. CDR1 and CDR2 (germline): MNHEY, SVGAGI. Deletions cut 7 bases from V and 6 bases from J, with 6 bases between. This chain's CDR3 is CASTGNGYTF. The CDR3 DNA is TGTGCCAGCACAGGGAATGGCTACACCTTC.

The chain links TRBV25-1 to TRBJ2-7, with TRBD1 identical over 7 bases. Germline CDR1 MGHDK, CDR2 SYGVNS. The trim removed 2 bases at V and 0 bases at J, leaving 7 bases unmatched. The CDR3 contains 16 residues. CDR3 DNA sequence: TGTGCCAGCAGTGAAGCCGGGACAGCAAGCTCCTACGAGCAGTACTTC. This encodes CASSEAGTASSYEQYF.

This sequence joins TRBV14 and TRBJ2-1; 7 bases map to TRBD1. V gave up 4 bases and J gave up 3 bases; unmatched junction bases: 6. Germline values: CDR1 SGHDN, CDR2 FVKESK. The CDR3 sequence is 15 residues long. The CDR3 spells CASSLIYRGYNEQFF. Here the CDR3 DNA reads TGTGCCAGCAGCCTTATCTACAGGGGCTACAATGAGCAGTTCTTC.

This chain connects TRBV6-5 to TRBJ1-2; 9 bases map to TRBD1. After removal of 4 bases from V and 5 bases from J, the junction contained 2 bases not matched to a gene. Looked up from germline, CDR1 is MNHEY and CDR2 is SVGAGI. CDR3 size: 13 residues. As DNA, the CDR3 is TGTGCCAGCAGTTCGGGACAGGGTTATGGCTACACCTTC. Protein sequence: CASSSGQGYGYTF.

The rearrangement links TRBV10-3 to TRBJ1-1; 8 bases align to TRBD1. Germline V lookup: CDR1 ENHRY, CDR2 SYGVKD. V lost 6 bases, J lost 1 base, and 1 base stayed unmatched. The CDR3 is 13 amino acids. CDR3 sequence reads: CAISGQGNTEAFF. The CDR3 DNA follows: TGTGCCATCAGCGGACAGGGGAACACTGAAGCTTTCTTT.

This rearrangement joins TRBV5-1 to TRBJ1-2, with TRBD1 matching 10 bases. The CDR3 has 14 amino acids. CDR1 is SGHRS, CDR2 YFSETQ, per germline. V was pared by 3 bases and J by 7 bases, with 6 bases of the junction left unmatched. The chain's CDR3 is CASSSGTGERGYTF. The CDR3, as DNA: TGCGCCAGCAGCTCCGGGACAGGGGAACGTGGCTACACCTTC.

This chain connects TRBV15 to TRBJ1-1; no clear D. The ends were cut back, 1 base at V and 5 bases at J, with 11 bases in the middle. Germline V lookup: CDR1 LNHNV, CDR2 YYDKDF (reference sequence). CDR3 length equals 14 residues. CDR3 coding DNA: TGTGCCACCAGCAGAGCCGCGGCGATAACTGAAGCTTTCTTT. This encodes CATSRAAAITEAFF.

This chain uses TRBV7-9 with TRBJ1-6; D perhaps matches TRBD1 (6 bases). Trimming took off 2 bases at V and 6 bases at J, with 11 bases between the two ends. The CDR3 consists of 15 residues. Germline CDR1 reads SEHNR; CDR2 reads FQNEAQ (reference sequence). In DNA, the CDR3 is TGTGCCAGCAGCTTACAGGGGAACGGTAATTCACCCCTCCACTTT. Amino acids: CASSLQGNGNSPLHF.

V usage is TRBV7-9 and J usage is TRBJ2-1; possible D gene TRBD2, 6 bases. Trimming shortened V by 5 bases and J by 7 bases, and 9 bases separated the two germline ends. The CDR3 length is 12 residues. Germline V gene lookup returns CDR1 SEHNR and CDR2 FQNEAQ (reference sequence). CDR3: CASSDLANEQFF. The CDR3 DNA sequence: TGTGCCAGCAGCGATCTAGCGAATGAGCAGTTCTTC.